These 32 T cell receptor beta chains originate from one sample sequenced in a study of tumor-infiltrating lymphocytes in primary liver carcinoma. Co-extraction yielded RNA and DNA from around 18-30 mg of unsorted bulk tissue. Constant-region priming of approximately 500 ng total RNA yielded TCR beta cDNA. Nested multiplex PCR, run for three rounds with slightly modified ARM-PCR, yielded TCR beta libraries. Researchers ran the first two PCR rounds for roughly 11 cycles each with TRBV1-TRBV30 forward primers and a C-beta reverse primer. TCRdb fed the multiplex PCR reads into MiXCR, producing one record per CDR3 protein. The profile shows about 19,000 distinct CDR3 sequences, around 77% of them singletons. The sample consisted of liver tumor tissue from sampling region 4. This sample's subset: tumor region T4, right-lateral pole. These receptors were taken from a woman in her thirties with primary liver carcinoma and hepatitis B virus infection.

Regarding this clonotype: One end of the junction is discordant with germline, which a read error may explain. This rearrangement joins TRBV9 to TRBJ2-1; 7 bases are a match to TRBD2. The CDR3 loop spans 13 amino acids. The germline gives CDR1 SGDLS, CDR2 YYNGEE. In nucleotides, the CDR3 is TGTGACAGCAGCGTCCCTCGGCGCGGGAGATTGTTCTTC. Translating gives CDSSVPRRGRLFF. The whole variable domain, remainder taken from reference TRBV9 and TRBJ2-1, is DSGVTQTPKHLITATGQRVTLRCSPRSGDLSVYWYQQSLDQGLQFLIQYYNGEERAKGNILERFSAQQFPDLHSELNLSSLELGDSALYFCDSSVPRRGRLFFGPGTRLTVL.

To note about this clonotype: No conserved phenylalanine or tryptophan ends this CDR3, so it is likely a read error. No DNA is shown, since the ends of the CDR3 on it are uncertain; the CDR3 is the one TCRdb lists. The J gene is TRBJ2-2, the V gene TRBV11-2. Germline CDR1 and CDR2: SGHAT and FQNNGV. From its first to its last residue, the CDR3 has 16 amino acids. The CDR3 is CACSPDPQLNTGELLS.

Regarding this clonotype: No DNA is shown, since the ends of the CDR3 on it are uncertain; the CDR3 is the one TCRdb lists. The rearrangement links TRBV5-6 to TRBJ1-6. With termini counted, the CDR3 has 14 amino acids. Germline values: CDR1 SGHDT, CDR2 YYEEEE. The CDR3 region is CASSLVALGSPLCF.

The gene calls are TRBV4-3 and TRBJ1-4, with a possible D match to TRBD1 (6 bases). The V gene's germline CDR1 is LGHNA and CDR2 YSLEER. The CDR3 is 18 residues long. The V end lost 0 bases, the J end lost 2 bases, and 16 bases lay between the germline ends. The CDR3 here is CASSQDMGGGGTNEKLFF. CDR3 coding DNA: TGCGCCAGCAGCCAAGACATGGGGGGGGGGGGCACTAATGAAAAACTGTTTTTT.

Concerning this clonotype itself: At one of its ends the junction is not consistent with the germline gene, which may arise from a read error. This chain links TRBV4-1 with TRBJ2-3, with D uncertain. This CDR3 spans 18 amino acids. The germline CDR1 and CDR2 sequences are MGHRA and YSYEKL. The CDR3 is CTSSQVGMVAEDLDTQYF. CDR3 in DNA: TGCACCAGCAGCCAAGTAGGCATGGTAGCTGAAGACTTGGATACGCAGTATTTT.

A note on this clonotype: Here the CDR3 omits its conserved ending phenylalanine or tryptophan, so a read error is the likely source. The chain recombines TRBV7-8 with TRBJ2-3, with D hard to call. Germline V CDR1 and CDR2: SGHVS, FQNEAQ. This CDR3 has 13 residues. CDR3 DNA sequence: TGTGCCGGCAGCTTAGGTGGAGTGAGTACGCAGTATCTT. Amino acids: CAGSLGGVSTQYL.

Comments on this clonotype: A read error is likely, as this CDR3 ends without the conserved phenylalanine or tryptophan. V usage is TRBV4-2 and J usage is TRBJ2-7; 8 bases match TRBD1. This CDR3 has 18 residues. Germline V gene sequence: CDR1 LGHNA, CDR2 YNFKEQ. The CDR3 region has the DNA TGTGCCGGCAGCCAGGAACACCTAGAACAGGGGGGACCGCGCGAGCAGTACTGC. Translating it yields CAGSQEHLEQGGPREQYC.

The chain joins TRBV12-3 or TRBV12-4 to TRBJ1-1, with D possibly matching TRBD1 (6 bases). V was cut by 5 bases and J by 10 bases, with 23 bases left in between. The CDR3 sequence is 15 residues long. CDR3 region: CASSPRGNVNIGAFF. The CDR3 region has the DNA TGTGCCAGCAGTCCGAGGGGGAACGTGAACATTGGAGCTTTCTTT.

This clonotype occurred once. An end of the junction differs from the germline gene, which may be a read error. The chain joins TRBV11-2 to TRBJ2-7; tentative D call: TRBD2 (6 bases). Germline V CDR1 and CDR2: SGHAT, FQNNGV. The CDR3 runs 15 residues. The CDR3 bases are TGTGCTAGCAGCTTAGGAGTTAGCGGTTCCTACGAGCAGTGTTTC. Translated, it gives CASSLGVSGSYEQCF.

In the case of this clonotype: The junction does not match germline at one end; this may be a read error. The chain joins TRBV4-2 to TRBJ2-1; D unresolved. Germline V gene data show CDR1 as LGHNA and CDR2 as YNFKEQ. The CDR3 covers 18 residues. The CDR3 sequence: CARSQVVSVRSSYSEQLF. CDR3 coding DNA: TGTGCCAGGAGCCAAGTAGTGAGCGTCCGAAGCTCCTACAGTGAGCAGCTCTTC.

About this clonotype: One end of the junction fails to match germline, which may point to a read error. V usage is TRBV6-6 and J usage is TRBJ1-1; D may be TRBD1 (6 bases). The CDR3 consists of 13 residues. The germline V gene has CDR1 MNHNY and CDR2 SVGAGI (reference sequence). CDR3 residues: CPSSYTGLTEAFF. The CDR3 bases are TGTCCCAGCAGTTACACAGGGCTCACTGAAGCTTTCTTT.

This clonotype showed up just once. V and J are TRBV28 and TRBJ2-7; TRBD1 is a possible D gene (6 bases). V lost 5 bases, J lost 0 bases, and 14 bases lay in between. The CDR3 sequence is 15 residues long. Germline CDR1 reads MDHEN; CDR2 reads SYDVKM. Here the CDR3 DNA reads TGTGCCAGCAGTGCTTCGACAGGTGACTCCTACGAGCAGTACTTC. Translating it yields CASSASTGDSYEQYF.

The chain combines TRBV11-2 with TRBJ2-1, with a weak D call TRBD2 (7 bases). The CDR3 consists of 14 residues. Germline lookup yields CDR1 SGHAT and CDR2 FQNNGV. The chain's CDR3 is CGGSLGGTWNEQFF. In nucleotides, the CDR3 is TGTGGCGGCAGCCTCGGGGGGACATGGAATGAGCAGTTCTTC.

In the case of this clonotype: Because it lacks the conserved phenylalanine or tryptophan at the end, this CDR3 is likely a read error. V and J are TRBV28 and TRBJ1-1; no clear D gene. V shed 3 bases and J shed 8 bases, with 7 bases lying between them. The CDR3 contains 11 residues. Germline V gene data show CDR1 as MDHEN and CDR2 as SYDVKM. CDR3 protein: CASSFAREAFV. CDR3 in DNA: TGTGCCAGCAGTTTCGCGCGGGAAGCTTTCGTT.

Of note for this clonotype: At one end, the junction sequence differs from germline, possibly due to a read error. CDR3 sequence (DNA): TGTGCCAGAAGCCAGGAACACCTAGGGCAGGTGGGACCGCGCGAGCAGTACTTC. It specifies CARSQEHLGQVGPREQYF. This sequence joins TRBV4-2 and TRBJ2-7; D tentatively fits TRBD1 or TRBD2 (5 bases each). Germline CDR1 is LGHNA and CDR2 is YNFKEQ. The CDR3 is 18 residues long.

Details on this clonotype: A much larger clone differs from this one at a single base, so this may be a read error. The chain employs TRBV11-3 and TRBJ2-1, with no clear D. The CDR3 consists of 12 residues. Germline V CDR1 and CDR2: SGHNT, YENEEA. CDR3 sequence (DNA): TGTGCCAGCAACTTAAACGCCGATGAGCAGTTCTTC. Translation: CASNLNADEQFF.

On this clonotype: The junction departs from germline at one end; a sequencing error may be responsible. The chain recombines TRBV4-1 with TRBJ2-5, with TRBD2 as a possible D gene (8 bases). The CDR3 is 15 amino acids. The germline gives CDR1 MGHRA, CDR2 YSYEKL. The CDR3 region is CASNQGTSGQETQYF. CDR3 nucleotide sequence: TGCGCCAGCAACCAAGGCACTAGCGGACAGGAGACCCAGTACTTT.

This chain connects TRBV7-8 to TRBJ2-5; D gene ambiguous. CDR1 is SGHVS, CDR2 FQNEAQ, per germline. The CDR3 sequence is 11 residues long. The V and J ends lost 10 bases and 7 bases respectively, with 13 bases between them. The CDR3 DNA follows: TGTGCCATCAGAGAACGAGGGACCCAGTACTTC. Translated, it gives CAIRERGTQYF.

Concerning this clonotype itself: As the CDR3 is not closed by the conserved phenylalanine or tryptophan, this likely results from a read error. The V and J genes are TRBV4-3 and TRBJ2-3, with D tentatively TRBD2 (6 bases). This CDR3 has 17 amino acids. The germline V gene has CDR1 LGHNA and CDR2 YSLEER. The CDR3 bases are TGCGCCAGCAGCCAAAGTTGGTCGGGAGCCTCCGCAGATACACAGTATCTT. Protein product: CASSQSWSGASADTQYL.

As to this clonotype: One junction end disagrees with the germline gene, perhaps due to a read error. The chain carries TRBV11-2 and TRBJ1-6; D possibly corresponds to TRBD1 (5 bases). CDR3 length: 11 residues. The germline CDR1 and CDR2 sequences are SGHAT and FQNNGV. CDR3 bases: TGTGCCAGAAGCTTAAGGGGAACCCTCCACTTT. As protein: CARSLRGTLHF. The full variable domain, with the rest looked up from reference TRBV11-2 and TRBJ1-6, is EAGVAQSPRYKIIEKRQSVAFWCNPISGHATLYWYQQILGQGPKLLIQFQNNGVVDDSQLPKDRFSAERLKGVDSTLKIQPAKLEDSAVYLCARSLRGTLHFGNGTRLTVT.

Notes on this clonotype: One junction end disagrees with the germline gene, perhaps due to a read error. The rearrangement joins TRBV6-2 or TRBV6-3 to TRBJ2-7; possibly TRBD2 for D (6 bases). The CDR3 runs to 14 residues. Germline V CDR1 and CDR2: MNHEY, SVGEGT. CDR3 protein: CAGTSSRRPYEQCF. Here the CDR3 DNA reads TGTGCCGGCACTAGCAGCCGGAGACCCTACGAGCAGTGCTTC.

About this clonotype: A much larger clone lies one base from this, so it may be a read error. The rearrangement links TRBV24-1 to TRBJ2-5, with 7 positions matching TRBD2. There are 16 residues in the CDR3. Germline CDR1 KGHDR, CDR2 SFDVKD. The CDR3 DNA is TGTGCCACCAGTGATTTCCAAAGCGGGGCTAAAGAGATCCAGTACTTC. This sequence encodes CATSDFQSGAKEIQYF.

This clonotype was recorded only once. One junction end does not reproduce the germline sequence, and a read error may be involved. The gene calls are TRBV11-2 and TRBJ1-1; the match to TRBD1 covers 9 bases. CDR1 and CDR2 (germline): SGHAT, FQNNGV. The CDR3 is 20 residues long. The CDR3 protein is CASSARDRVHKGWSNTEAFF. CDR3 bases: TGTGCCAGCAGCGCTCGGGACAGGGTGCACAAGGGGTGGAGTAACACCGAAGCTTTCTTT.

To note about this clonotype: The missing conserved phenylalanine or tryptophan at the end of this CDR3 makes a read error likely. The chain has TRBV6-5 and TRBJ2-5, with a possible D match to TRBD1 (6 bases). Germline loops: CDR1 MNHEY, CDR2 SVGAGI. This CDR3 has 13 residues. Written as DNA, the CDR3 is TGCGCCAGCAGTACCGACAGGTGGCTGACCCAGTACTCC. Protein: CASSTDRWLTQYS.

The genes are TRBV11-2 and TRBJ2-7; D is possibly TRBD2 (5 bases). Per germline, CDR1 SGHAT and CDR2 FQNNGV. V shed 0 bases and J shed 1 base, with 7 bases lying between them. The CDR3 is 14 amino acids. The CDR3: CASSLDTSSYEQYF. The CDR3, as DNA: TGTGCCAGCAGCTTAGACACTAGTTCCTACGAGCAGTACTTC.

In regard to this clonotype: Likely a read error: the CDR3 ends without its conserved phenylalanine or tryptophan. The DNA is left out, because the CDR3 cannot be placed on it with certainty; the CDR3 is given as TCRdb lists it. The chain is built from TRBV11-2 and TRBJ2-7. The CDR3 extends over 12 residues, inclusive of both ends. The germline CDR1 and CDR2 sequences are SGHAT and FQNNGV. CDR3 amino acids: CAGRIGYHEQYL.

Concerning this clonotype: Compared with germline, one end of the junction differs, possibly owing to a read error. The CDR3 is CASSQVVSVRSSYDEQFF. As DNA, the CDR3 is TGTGCAAGCAGTCAAGTAGTGAGCGTCCGAAGCTCCTACGACGAGCAGTTCTTC. This chain connects TRBV4-2 to TRBJ2-1; D remains ambiguous. Germline CDR1 LGHNA, CDR2 YNFKEQ. CDR3 length: 18 residues.

The genes are TRBV11-2 and TRBJ2-7; tentatively, D is TRBD2 (6 bases). This CDR3 is 13 amino acids long. The germline CDR1 and CDR2 sequences are SGHAT and FQNNGV. V was pared by 5 bases and J by 6 bases, with 14 bases between. The DNA of the CDR3 is TGTGCCAGCAGCCCTCCGGGGAGGTGCGAGCAGTACTTC. Translating gives CASSPPGRCEQYF.

A remark on this clonotype: A much larger clone lies one base from this, so it may be a read error. This is likely a read error, given that the CDR3 carries no conserved phenylalanine or tryptophan at its end. J is TRBJ2-2 and V is TRBV19, with a tentative D call TRBD2 (6 bases). CDR1 is LNHDA, CDR2 SQIVND, per germline (reference sequence). The CDR3 sequence is 16 residues long. V lost 6 bases and J lost 4, with 18 bases in between. Written as DNA, the CDR3 is TGTGCCAGTAGAATGAGGCCAGCGGGCACCACCGGGGAGCTGTTTCTT. Translated, it gives CASRMRPAGTTGELFL.

Of note for this clonotype: Germline is not matched at one junction end, which may reflect a read error. The chain recombines TRBV12-5 with TRBJ2-1, with D perhaps TRBD2 (6 bases). Germline V CDR1 and CDR2: LGHNT, FRNRAP. The length of the CDR3 is 15 residues. The CDR3 nucleotides read TGTGCTAGTGGGACCTGGACTACCCCTATGGATGAGCAGATCTTC. It is translated as CASGTWTTPMDEQIF. Using reference TRBV12-5 and TRBJ2-1 for the parts outside the CDR3, the full variable domain is DARVTQTPRHKVTEMGQEVTMRCQPILGHNTVFWYRQTMMQGLELLAYFRNRAPLDDSGMPKDRFSAEMPDATLATLKIQPSEPRDSAVYFCASGTWTTPMDEQIFGPGTRLTVL.

Comment on this clonotype: One junction end disagrees with the germline gene, perhaps due to a read error. This chain joins TRBV7-9 and TRBJ2-3; TRBD2 matches at 8 bases. This CDR3 is built from 17 residues. In germline, CDR1 is SEHNR, CDR2 FQNEAQ (reference sequence). The CDR3 DNA follows: TGTGCCAGCAGCTTGCGTCTAACGGGAGGGATCACATATACGCAGTATTTT. Amino acids: CASSLRLTGGITYTQYF. The whole variable domain, filled in from reference TRBV7-9 and TRBJ2-3, reads DTGVSQNPRHKITKRGQNVTFRCDPISEHNRLYWYRQTLGQGPEFLTYFQNEAQLEKSRLLSDRFSAERPKGSFSTLEIQRTEQGDSAMYLCASSLRLTGGITYTQYFGPGTRLTVL.

A note on this clonotype: Lacking the conserved final phenylalanine or tryptophan, this CDR3 likely reflects a read error. The chain joins TRBV29-1 to TRBJ2-7; D is unclear. Per germline, CDR1 SQVTM and CDR2 ANQGSEA. CDR3 length: 15 residues. In DNA, the CDR3 is TGCAGTGCCACTGGAGAAGATAAGGATTACTACGAGCAGTACTCC. This codes for CSATGEDKDYYEQYS.